Listed below are T cell receptor beta chains from one sample, sequenced in a study of identical twins. From the 5' RACE reads, TCRdb called clonotypes with MiXCR, one entry per CDR3 protein. The sample holds 1.5 million to 2 million distinct CDR3 sequences; less than 35% are singletons and the top ten take more than 0.25%. Sequencing was done on a sample of cord blood. Receptor source: a newborn girl in good health. CDR3s include the opening cysteine and the closing phenylalanine or tryptophan. The order of the fields is clone size, D gene, V gene, J gene, CDR3 protein, CDR3 DNA. A D gene is named only where the DNA matches it firmly. The size of a clone is reported for some rows only, either as once, few or many, or as a class for expanded clones.

clone_size: -
d_call: -
v_call: TRBV20-1
j_call: TRBJ1-1
cdr3_aa: CSVYGVEGTEAFF
cdr3_nt: TGCAGTGTATATGGGGTGGAAGGCACTGAAGCTTTCTTT

clone_size: few
d_call: -
v_call: TRBV3-1
j_call: TRBJ2-7
cdr3_aa: CASSPSQAVYEQYF
cdr3_nt: TGTGCCAGCAGCCCGTCCCAAGCGGTTTACGAGCAGTACTTC

clone_size: -
d_call: -
v_call: TRBV20-1
j_call: TRBJ1-2
cdr3_aa: CSARILSYGYTF
cdr3_nt: TGCAGTGCCAGAATTCTGAGCTATGGCTACACCTTC

clone_size: -
d_call: -
v_call: TRBV4-2
j_call: TRBJ1-6
cdr3_aa: CASSQAPRGSYNSPLHF
cdr3_nt: TGTGCCAGCAGCCAAGCGCCCCGGGGCTCCTATAATTCACCCCTCCACTTT

clone_size: -
d_call: -
v_call: TRBV20-1
j_call: TRBJ2-7
cdr3_aa: CSAPHRDSSTYEQYF
cdr3_nt: TGCAGTGCTCCCCACCGGGACTCTTCAACCTACGAGCAGTACTTC

clone_size: -
d_call: -
v_call: TRBV15
j_call: TRBJ2-7
cdr3_aa: CATSRDQGVYEQYF
cdr3_nt: TGTGCCACCAGCAGAGATCAAGGGGTCTACGAGCAGTACTTC

clone_size: -
d_call: TRBD1
v_call: TRBV27
j_call: TRBJ2-1
cdr3_aa: CASSLNRGYNEQFF
cdr3_nt: TGTGCCAGCAGTTTAAACAGGGGGTACAATGAGCAGTTCTTC

clone_size: -
d_call: TRBD2
v_call: TRBV24-1
j_call: TRBJ2-3
cdr3_aa: CATSDPPAGGSTDTQYF
cdr3_nt: TGTGCCACCAGTGATCCCCCAGCGGGAGGATCCACAGATACGCAGTATTTT

clone_size: -
d_call: -
v_call: TRBV6-2/TRBV6-3
j_call: TRBJ2-3
cdr3_aa: CASSYSGIFLDTQYF
cdr3_nt: TGTGCCAGCAGTTACTCGGGTATTTTTTTAGATACGCAGTATTTT

clone_size: many
d_call: TRBD1
v_call: TRBV20-1
j_call: TRBJ2-1
cdr3_aa: CSAGTDLNEQFF
cdr3_nt: TGCAGTGCAGGGACAGATTTGAATGAGCAGTTCTTC

clone_size: few
d_call: TRBD2
v_call: TRBV5-1
j_call: TRBJ2-1
cdr3_aa: CASSNGLAVYNEQFF
cdr3_nt: TGCGCCAGCAGCAATGGACTAGCGGTCTACAATGAGCAGTTCTTC

clone_size: few
d_call: -
v_call: TRBV4-1
j_call: TRBJ2-5
cdr3_aa: CASSNHRGETQYF
cdr3_nt: TGCGCCAGCAGCAATCACAGAGGCGAGACCCAGTACTTC

clone_size: -
d_call: TRBD2
v_call: TRBV5-1
j_call: TRBJ2-5
cdr3_aa: CASRRDYNEQYF
cdr3_nt: TGCGCCAGCCGAAGGGACTACAATGAGCAGTACTTC

clone_size: -
d_call: -
v_call: TRBV14
j_call: TRBJ2-2
cdr3_aa: CASSQRGVGTGELFF
cdr3_nt: TGTGCCAGCAGCCAGCGGGGAGTTGGCACCGGGGAGCTGTTTTTT

clone_size: many
d_call: -
v_call: TRBV12-3/TRBV12-4
j_call: TRBJ2-5
cdr3_aa: CASSLRLATEQYF
cdr3_nt: TGTGCCAGCAGTTTACGCTTGGCCACTGAGCAGTACTTC

clone_size: once
d_call: -
v_call: TRBV6-1
j_call: TRBJ2-7
cdr3_aa: CASSEVWLGGPNNEQYF
cdr3_nt: TGTGCCAGCAGTGAAGTTTGGTTGGGGGGGCCTAACAATGAGCAGTACTTC

clone_size: few
d_call: -
v_call: TRBV12-5
j_call: TRBJ2-2
cdr3_aa: CASGLGGAEGTGELFF
cdr3_nt: TGTGCTAGTGGTTTGGGCGGGGCAGAAGGGACCGGGGAGCTGTTTTTT

clone_size: few
d_call: TRBD1
v_call: TRBV15
j_call: TRBJ2-1
cdr3_aa: CATIHPGQGYNEQFF
cdr3_nt: TGTGCCACCATACACCCGGGACAGGGCTACAATGAGCAGTTCTTC

clone_size: -
d_call: -
v_call: TRBV5-1
j_call: TRBJ2-3
cdr3_aa: CASSLQGQFPDTQYF
cdr3_nt: TGCGCCAGCAGCCTACAGGGACAATTCCCAGATACGCAGTATTTT

clone_size: many
d_call: TRBD1
v_call: TRBV18
j_call: TRBJ2-7
cdr3_aa: CASSPGDSSYEQYF
cdr3_nt: TGTGCCAGCTCACCAGGGGACAGCTCCTACGAGCAGTACTTC

clone_size: few
d_call: TRBD2
v_call: TRBV20-1
j_call: TRBJ2-7
cdr3_aa: CSATTSGSTGEQYF
cdr3_nt: TGCAGTGCTACGACTAGCGGGAGCACCGGGGAGCAGTACTTC

clone_size: few
d_call: TRBD1
v_call: TRBV6-6
j_call: TRBJ1-2
cdr3_aa: CASTQDVSWTGSRYTF
cdr3_nt: TGTGCCAGCACCCAAGATGTGTCTTGGACAGGGTCCCGCTACACCTTC

clone_size: few
d_call: TRBD1
v_call: TRBV12-3/TRBV12-4
j_call: TRBJ1-5
cdr3_aa: CASSARGPNQPQHF
cdr3_nt: TGTGCCAGCAGTGCTAGGGGGCCCAATCAGCCCCAGCATTTT

clone_size: many
d_call: TRBD1
v_call: TRBV7-2
j_call: TRBJ1-2
cdr3_aa: CASSLATGGYGYTF
cdr3_nt: TGTGCCAGCAGTTTAGCGACAGGGGGCTATGGCTACACCTTC

clone_size: -
d_call: -
v_call: TRBV14
j_call: TRBJ2-3
cdr3_aa: CASSSDGTSTDTQYF
cdr3_nt: TGTGCCAGCAGCTCGGACGGGACTAGCACAGATACGCAGTATTTT

clone_size: few
d_call: -
v_call: TRBV2
j_call: TRBJ2-3
cdr3_aa: CASSRTAPNTDTQYF
cdr3_nt: TGTGCCAGCAGTCGAACGGCCCCTAACACAGATACGCAGTATTTT

clone_size: -
d_call: TRBD2
v_call: TRBV20-1
j_call: TRBJ2-3
cdr3_aa: CSAVRYRGGATDTQYF
cdr3_nt: TGCAGTGCTGTTCGTTATCGCGGGGGGGCGACAGATACGCAGTATTTT

clone_size: few
d_call: TRBD2
v_call: TRBV3-1
j_call: TRBJ2-1
cdr3_aa: CASSQDGLAGSEQFF
cdr3_nt: TGTGCCAGCAGCCAAGACGGGCTAGCGGGGTCTGAGCAGTTCTTC

clone_size: few
d_call: -
v_call: TRBV2
j_call: TRBJ2-3
cdr3_aa: CASSDNNPQYF
cdr3_nt: TGTGCCAGCAGTGATAATAATCCTCAGTATTTT

clone_size: many
d_call: -
v_call: TRBV7-2
j_call: TRBJ2-3
cdr3_aa: CASSLWERSTDTQYF
cdr3_nt: TGTGCCAGCAGCTTATGGGAGAGGTCCACAGATACGCAGTATTTT

clone_size: -
d_call: TRBD1
v_call: TRBV5-1
j_call: TRBJ2-1
cdr3_aa: CASSPSGGQGVNEQFF
cdr3_nt: TGCGCCAGCAGCCCCTCAGGTGGACAGGGTGTCAATGAGCAGTTCTTC

clone_size: few
d_call: -
v_call: TRBV5-4
j_call: TRBJ2-1
cdr3_aa: CASSSLRLGGNEQFF
cdr3_nt: TGTGCCAGCAGCTCCCTACGGCTAGGAGGCAATGAGCAGTTCTTC

clone_size: few
d_call: TRBD1
v_call: TRBV6-2/TRBV6-3
j_call: TRBJ2-7
cdr3_aa: CASRTGDYEQYF
cdr3_nt: TGTGCCAGCCGGACAGGAGACTACGAGCAGTACTTC

clone_size: few
d_call: TRBD1
v_call: TRBV7-9
j_call: TRBJ2-5
cdr3_aa: CASSAGTGPETQYF
cdr3_nt: TGTGCCAGCAGCGCCGGGACAGGGCCAGAGACCCAGTACTTC

clone_size: -
d_call: -
v_call: TRBV20-1
j_call: TRBJ2-1
cdr3_aa: CSTDYRSNEQFF
cdr3_nt: TGCAGTACTGACTATCGCTCCAATGAGCAGTTCTTC

clone_size: few
d_call: -
v_call: TRBV7-2
j_call: TRBJ2-7
cdr3_aa: CASSFIGGTEQYF
cdr3_nt: TGTGCTAGCAGCTTTATAGGGGGAACTGAGCAGTACTTC

clone_size: few
d_call: -
v_call: TRBV6-5
j_call: TRBJ1-4
cdr3_aa: CASSYFSRGDEKLFF
cdr3_nt: TGTGCCAGCAGTTACTTCTCCCGCGGGGATGAAAAACTGTTTTTT

clone_size: -
d_call: TRBD1
v_call: TRBV7-6
j_call: TRBJ2-7
cdr3_aa: CASSPQGQGYYEQYF
cdr3_nt: TGTGCCAGCAGCCCCCAAGGACAGGGGTACTACGAGCAGTACTTC

clone_size: many
d_call: TRBD2
v_call: TRBV7-2
j_call: TRBJ2-1
cdr3_aa: CASSFSGGNNEQFF
cdr3_nt: TGTGCCAGCAGCTTTAGCGGGGGCAACAATGAGCAGTTCTTC

clone_size: -
d_call: -
v_call: TRBV7-9
j_call: TRBJ1-4
cdr3_aa: CASSPTKKEGGSNEKLFF
cdr3_nt: TGTGCCAGCAGCCCAACTAAGAAGGAAGGAGGGTCTAATGAAAAACTGTTTTTT

clone_size: -
d_call: TRBD2
v_call: TRBV7-9
j_call: TRBJ2-5
cdr3_aa: CASSLITSGGPQETQYF
cdr3_nt: TGTGCCAGCAGCTTGATTACTAGCGGGGGACCTCAAGAGACCCAGTACTTC

clone_size: -
d_call: -
v_call: TRBV10-3
j_call: TRBJ1-2
cdr3_aa: CASSYRDTANYGYTF
cdr3_nt: TGTGCCAGCAGTTACCGGGACACAGCTAACTATGGCTACACCTTC

clone_size: -
d_call: -
v_call: TRBV3-1
j_call: TRBJ1-2
cdr3_aa: CASSQDLGVGRAYGYTF
cdr3_nt: TGTGCCAGCAGCCAAGATCTCGGGGTTGGCAGAGCCTATGGCTACACCTTC

clone_size: few
d_call: -
v_call: TRBV4-1
j_call: TRBJ1-2
cdr3_aa: CASSVQGRSYGYTF
cdr3_nt: TGCGCCAGCAGCGTACAGGGTCGGAGCTATGGCTACACCTTC

clone_size: few
d_call: TRBD2
v_call: TRBV5-1
j_call: TRBJ2-7
cdr3_aa: CASSLDAGGPHEQYF
cdr3_nt: TGCGCCAGCAGCTTGGACGCGGGGGGGCCACACGAGCAGTACTTC

clone_size: few
d_call: TRBD2
v_call: TRBV12-3/TRBV12-4
j_call: TRBJ2-7
cdr3_aa: CASSLALKGLAGAENEQYF
cdr3_nt: TGTGCCAGCAGTTTAGCGCTAAAGGGACTAGCGGGGGCGGAAAACGAGCAGTACTTC

clone_size: once
d_call: -
v_call: TRBV12-3/TRBV12-4
j_call: TRBJ2-4
cdr3_aa: CASSFHPTDLADQLARNIQYF
cdr3_nt: TGTGCCAGCAGTTTTCACCCAACGGACCTCGCTGATCAACTAGCCAGAAACATTCAGTACTTC

clone_size: -
d_call: TRBD1
v_call: TRBV7-9
j_call: TRBJ1-2
cdr3_aa: CASSFPKLRGPYGYTF
cdr3_nt: TGTGCCAGCAGCTTCCCGAAACTCAGGGGGCCCTATGGCTACACCTTC

clone_size: -
d_call: TRBD2
v_call: TRBV6-5
j_call: TRBJ2-3
cdr3_aa: CASSYSTSAKTTSTDTQYF
cdr3_nt: TGTGCCAGCAGTTACTCGACTAGCGCGAAAACCACTAGCACAGATACGCAGTATTTT

clone_size: few
d_call: -
v_call: TRBV7-7
j_call: TRBJ2-5
cdr3_aa: CASSLAEDGEQYF
cdr3_nt: TGTGCTAGCAGCTTAGCCGAGGATGGTGAGCAGTACTTC

clone_size: few
d_call: TRBD1
v_call: TRBV7-2
j_call: TRBJ1-1
cdr3_aa: CASSAGGGMNTEAFF
cdr3_nt: TGTGCCAGCAGCGCAGGGGGCGGCATGAACACTGAAGCTTTCTTT

clone_size: few
d_call: -
v_call: TRBV27
j_call: TRBJ1-3
cdr3_aa: CASSSGVSGNTIYF
cdr3_nt: TGTGCCAGCAGTTCCGGGGTCTCTGGAAACACCATATATTTT

clone_size: -
d_call: -
v_call: TRBV20-1
j_call: TRBJ2-7
cdr3_aa: CSVPGWVAVYNEQYF
cdr3_nt: TGCAGTGTCCCCGGGTGGGTAGCGGTCTACAATGAGCAGTACTTC

clone_size: -
d_call: -
v_call: TRBV5-5
j_call: TRBJ2-1
cdr3_aa: CASSWTVEQFF
cdr3_nt: TGTGCCAGCAGCTGGACAGTTGAGCAGTTCTTC

clone_size: few
d_call: TRBD1
v_call: TRBV28
j_call: TRBJ1-1
cdr3_aa: CASSLLGPGGNTEAFF
cdr3_nt: TGTGCCAGCAGTTTATTGGGGCCAGGGGGGAACACTGAAGCTTTCTTT

clone_size: many
d_call: TRBD2
v_call: TRBV29-1
j_call: TRBJ2-3
cdr3_aa: CSAEGGGASDTQYF
cdr3_nt: TGCAGCGCCGAAGGCGGGGGGGCTTCAGATACGCAGTATTTT

clone_size: many
d_call: -
v_call: TRBV2
j_call: TRBJ2-5
cdr3_aa: CASSVGRETQYF
cdr3_nt: TGCGCCAGCAGCGTAGGCCGGGAGACCCAGTACTTC

clone_size: -
d_call: TRBD1
v_call: TRBV5-1
j_call: TRBJ2-1
cdr3_aa: CASRQLGGPYNEQFF
cdr3_nt: TGCGCCAGCAGGCAACTAGGGGGCCCCTACAATGAGCAGTTCTTC

clone_size: few
d_call: -
v_call: TRBV5-1
j_call: TRBJ1-2
cdr3_aa: CASRPWGSNYGYTF
cdr3_nt: TGCGCCAGCAGACCCTGGGGGTCTAACTATGGCTACACCTTC